These 22 T cell receptor beta chains came from one sample sequenced in a study of lymphopenia after photon versus proton radiotherapy. Using immunoSEQ multiplex PCR, the repertoire was profiled, and TCRdb retains in-frame clones only, with some absent. The profile covers roughly 61,000 clones, with around 90% appearing a single time and roughly 13% taken by the ten largest. The source material was peripheral blood, sampled from a patient treated with proton-based radiotherapy. These receptors originate from a man aged 80 or over with esophageal cancer.

The gene calls are TRBV7-9 and TRBJ2-5; possible D gene TRBD1, 6 bases. With 5 bases removed from V and 8 bases from J, the gap between germline ends came to 12 bases. This CDR3 region has 12 residues. The germline CDR1 and CDR2 sequences are SEHNR and FQNEAQ (reference sequence). The CDR3 here is CASSRDTGTQYF. The CDR3 DNA follows: TGTGCCAGCAGCAGGGACACGGGAACCCAGTACTTC.

With regard to this clone: At one end, the junction sequence differs from germline, possibly due to a read error. V is TRBV18 and J is TRBJ1-2, with 9 nucleotides matching TRBD1. CDR1 and CDR2 from the germline V gene are KGHSH and LQKENI. This CDR3 comprises 14 residues. The CDR3 reads CASSPQGADYGYTF. In nucleotides, the CDR3 is TGTGCCAGCTCGCCACAGGGGGCGGACTATGGCTACACCTTC.

The rearrangement links TRBV2 to TRBJ2-7; D assignment may be TRBD1 or TRBD2 (5 bases each). This CDR3 is 14 amino acids long. Germline loops: CDR1 SNHLY, CDR2 FYNNEI. The V and J ends lost 6 bases and 2 bases respectively, with 14 bases between them. This chain's CDR3 is CASRAGTATYEQYF. The CDR3 nucleotides read TGTGCCAGCAGAGCCGGGACGGCCACCTACGAGCAGTACTTC.

V gene TRBV18 combines with J gene TRBJ2-1; D ambiguous. Germline-derived CDR1 and CDR2 are KGHSH and LQKENI. V gave up 4 bases and J gave up 4 bases, with 17 bases separating them. The CDR3 runs to 16 residues. CDR3 in DNA: TGTGCCAGCTCACTGGCGTCTCAACTTATTTACAATGAGCAGTTCTTC. This translates into CASSLASQLIYNEQFF.

The J gene is TRBJ2-7, the V gene TRBV18, with 9 nucleotides matching TRBD1. V lost 4 bases and J lost 8; bases outside the gene matches: 3. This CDR3 is built from 12 residues. Germline V CDR1 and CDR2: KGHSH, LQKENI. The CDR3 reads CASSRDRDQQYF. As DNA, the CDR3 is TGTGCCAGCTCACGGGACAGGGACCAGCAGTACTTC. Using reference TRBV18 and TRBJ2-7 for the parts outside the CDR3, the full variable domain is NAGVMQNPRHLVRRRGQEARLRCSPMKGHSHVYWYRQLPEEGLKFMVYLQKENIIDESGMPKERFSAEFPKEGPSILRIQQVVRGDSAAYFCASSRDRDQQYFGPGTRLTVT.

This chain joins TRBV4-1 and TRBJ2-2; D unresolved. The CDR3 totals 16 residues. Between the trimmed V and J ends, which lost 0 bases and 5 bases, there was a span of 13 bases. Per the germline V gene, CDR1 is MGHRA and CDR2 is YSYEKL. As DNA, the CDR3 is TGCGCCAGCAGCCAAGACAGAACTGACCCAACCGGGGAGCTGTTTTTT. Translating it yields CASSQDRTDPTGELFF.

The chain has TRBV19 and TRBJ1-4, with 7 bases matching TRBD1. Germline CDR1 LNHDA, CDR2 SQIVND (reference sequence). The CDR3 is 15 amino acids. Trimming took 5 bases from V and 8 from J; bases not matched to a gene: 11. For the CDR3, the DNA is TGTGCCAGTAGTGTATTTGGGGACAGCTTGGAAAAACTGTTTTTT. This codes for CASSVFGDSLEKLFF. The complete variable domain, with remaining parts taken from reference TRBV19 and TRBJ1-4, reads DGGITQSPKYLFRKEGQNVTLSCEQNLNHDAMYWYRQDPGQGLRLIYYSQIVNDFQKGDIAEGYSVSREKKESFPLTVTSAQKNPTAFYLCASSVFGDSLEKLFFGSGTQLSVL.

This rearrangement joins TRBV5-1 to TRBJ2-7, with 7 bases that match TRBD2. After removal of 3 bases from V and 7 bases from J, the junction contained 16 bases not matched to a gene. CDR1 and CDR2 from the germline V gene are SGHRS and YFSETQ. This CDR3 is 16 amino acids long. The CDR3 reads CASSSRPQTSHYEQYF. As DNA, the CDR3 is TGCGCCAGCAGCTCCCGACCACAGACTAGCCATTATGAGCAGTACTTC.

The V call is TRBV11-2, the J call TRBJ1-2, with 9 bases fitting TRBD1. Germline CDR1 SGHAT, CDR2 FQNNGV. This CDR3 spans 15 amino acids. The junction had 4 bases not matched to a gene; V was cut back by 1 base and J by 4 bases. The CDR3 protein is CASSLAGTGIYGYTF. The CDR3 coding sequence is TGTGCCAGCAGCTTAGCCGGGACAGGGATCTATGGCTACACCTTC.

The chain employs TRBV11-2 and TRBJ2-7; 8 nucleotides line up with TRBD2. The germline V gene encodes CDR1 SGHAT and CDR2 FQNNGV. The CDR3 is 16 amino acids. V trimming: 2 bases; J trimming: 8 bases; junction bases outside the gene matches: 14. CDR3 sequence reads: CASSLFFRGGGSQQYF. CDR3 coding DNA: TGTGCCAGCAGCTTATTCTTTCGGGGGGGCGGGAGCCAGCAGTACTTC.

The chain recombines TRBV15 with TRBJ1-4, with D maybe TRBD1 (5 bases). The CDR3 spans 15 residues. Trimming shortened V by 0 bases and J by 6 bases, and 11 bases separated the two germline ends. From germline, CDR1 is LNHNV and CDR2 YYDKDF (reference sequence). CDR3 protein: CATSRDQGWDEKLFF. DNA of the CDR3: TGTGCCACCAGCAGAGATCAGGGATGGGATGAAAAACTGTTTTTT.

This clone was observed a few times. The J gene is TRBJ2-5, the V gene TRBV7-2; 15 bases fit TRBD2. J was trimmed by 5 bases and V by 5 bases; bases with no gene match: 6. Germline lookup yields CDR1 SGHTA and CDR2 FQGNSA. The CDR3 totals 16 residues. DNA for the CDR3: TGTGCCAGCAGCCGATCGGGACTAGCGGGAGGTGAGACCCAGTACTTC. Amino acid sequence: CASSRSGLAGGETQYF.

The chain combines TRBV11-2 with TRBJ1-1; perhaps TRBD1 as D (5 bases). The CDR3 consists of 15 residues. CDR1 SGHAT and CDR2 FQNNGV come from the germline V gene. The V end was cut by 4 bases, the J end by 5 bases, with 17 bases between. The CDR3 spells CASSYPGARRTEAFF. The DNA for the CDR3 is TGTGCCAGCAGCTACCCCGGGGCACGTAGGACTGAAGCTTTCTTT. The whole variable domain, remainder taken from reference TRBV11-2 and TRBJ1-1, is EAGVAQSPRYKIIEKRQSVAFWCNPISGHATLYWYQQILGQGPKLLIQFQNNGVVDDSQLPKDRFSAERLKGVDSTLKIQPAKLEDSAVYLCASSYPGARRTEAFFGQGTRLTVV.

This chain uses TRBV27 with TRBJ1-2; 8 bases agree with TRBD1. J lost 7 bases, V lost 2 bases, and 6 bases had no gene match. This CDR3 region has 14 residues. CDR1 and CDR2 from the germline V gene are MNHEY and SMNVEV (reference sequence). The CDR3 protein is CASSLQQGAGGYTF. DNA of the CDR3: TGTGCCAGCAGTTTACAGCAGGGGGCAGGTGGCTACACCTTC.

This chain connects TRBV4-3 to TRBJ2-1; perhaps D is TRBD1 or TRBD2 (5 bases each). Germline V CDR1 and CDR2: LGHNA, YSLEER. V dropped 1 base and J dropped 10 bases, with 23 bases sitting between them. The CDR3 is made up of 17 amino acids. CDR3 in amino acids: CASSQGIRGASTGEQFF. CDR3 bases: TGCGCCAGCAGCCAAGGAATAAGGGGAGCAAGTACGGGGGAGCAGTTCTTC.

The rearrangement joins TRBV7-9 to TRBJ2-7; D is ambiguous. V lost 8 bases to trimming and J lost 2 bases, with 10 bases between them. Germline V CDR1 and CDR2: SEHNR, FQNEAQ (reference sequence). This CDR3 has 12 amino acids. This chain's CDR3 is CASGYGPYEQYF. CDR3 DNA: TGTGCCAGCGGCTACGGTCCCTACGAGCAGTACTTC.

This chain uses TRBV5-6 with TRBJ1-6; perhaps TRBD1 as D (5 bases). There are 14 residues in the CDR3. From germline, CDR1 is SGHDT and CDR2 YYEEEE. Deletions cut 0 bases from V and 7 bases from J, with 8 bases between. The CDR3 sequence is CASSLDQGNSPLHF. In nucleotides, the CDR3 is TGTGCCAGCAGCTTGGATCAGGGAAATTCACCCCTCCACTTT.

The chain is built from TRBV4-2 and TRBJ2-7, with TRBD1 matching over 7 bases. The CDR3 covers 15 residues. V lost 6 bases to trimming and J lost 2 bases; unmatched junction nucleotides: 10. In germline, CDR1 is LGHNA, CDR2 YNFKEQ. The CDR3 region is CASRRTGTDTYEQYF. For the CDR3, the DNA is TGTGCCAGCAGGCGGACCGGGACAGATACCTACGAGCAGTACTTC.

The chain couples TRBV19 to TRBJ2-5, with a tentative D call TRBD1 (6 bases). This CDR3 spans 13 amino acids. Deletions cut 6 bases from V and 1 base from J, with 9 bases between. Germline lookup yields CDR1 LNHDA and CDR2 SQIVND (reference sequence). CDR3 DNA sequence: TGTGCCAGTAGCCAAGGGGGCCAAGAGACCCAGTACTTC. It codes for CASSQGGQETQYF.

This clone was seen a handful of times. The rearrangement links TRBV11-2 to TRBJ1-1; no firm D call. V lost 0 bases to trimming and J lost 1 base, with 3 bases between them. The CDR3 totals 13 residues. CDR1 SGHAT and CDR2 FQNNGV come from the germline V gene. The CDR3 loop is CASSLEGNTEAFF. DNA for the CDR3: TGTGCCAGCAGCTTAGAGGGGAACACTGAAGCTTTCTTT. Full variable domain (rest looked up from reference TRBV11-2 and TRBJ1-1): EAGVAQSPRYKIIEKRQSVAFWCNPISGHATLYWYQQILGQGPKLLIQFQNNGVVDDSQLPKDRFSAERLKGVDSTLKIQPAKLEDSAVYLCASSLEGNTEAFFGQGTRLTVV.

The V and J genes are TRBV7-9 and TRBJ2-7, with 8 bases fitting TRBD2. Germline CDR1 reads SEHNR; CDR2 reads FQNEAQ (reference sequence). The V and J ends lost 5 bases and 3 bases, in that order; junction bases with no gene match: 9. This CDR3 comprises 15 residues. The CDR3 sequence is CASSRTGGQNYEQYF. DNA of the CDR3: TGTGCCAGCAGCCGGACGGGAGGGCAGAACTACGAGCAGTACTTC. The full variable domain, in which reference TRBV7-9 and TRBJ2-7 provide the parts outside the CDR3, is DTGVSQNPRHKITKRGQNVTFRCDPISEHNRLYWYRQTLGQGPEFLTYFQNEAQLEKSRLLSDRFSAERPKGSFSTLEIQRTEQGDSAMYLCASSRTGGQNYEQYFGPGTRLTVT.

The chain employs TRBV11-2 and TRBJ1-1, with 7 positions matching TRBD1. The V and J ends lost 1 base and 2 bases, in that order; junction bases with no gene match: 7. Germline V lookup: CDR1 SGHAT, CDR2 FQNNGV. The CDR3 has 16 residues. The chain's CDR3 is CASSLGSGGRNTEAFF. CDR3 nucleotide sequence: TGTGCCAGCAGCTTAGGGTCAGGGGGTCGAAACACTGAAGCTTTCTTT. Looking up the rest from reference TRBV11-2 and TRBJ1-1 gives the full variable domain: EAGVAQSPRYKIIEKRQSVAFWCNPISGHATLYWYQQILGQGPKLLIQFQNNGVVDDSQLPKDRFSAERLKGVDSTLKIQPAKLEDSAVYLCASSLGSGGRNTEAFFGQGTRLTVV.